These 14 T cell receptor beta chains came from one sample sequenced in a study of cytomegalovirus exposure and HLA in healthy donors. Method: immunoSEQ multiplex PCR; TCRdb's copy keeps in-frame clones and lacks some. The data contain about 150,000 clones, 70% to 90% of them singletons. The sequenced sample consisted of PBMCs. All receptors come from a man between 18 and 35 years old in good health and CMV-seropositive.

This clone was seen once. V and J are TRBV7-3 and TRBJ2-3; TRBD2 aligns across 11 bases. Unmatched junction bases numbered 4, after V lost 5 bases and J lost 0 bases. This CDR3 is built from 16 residues. The germline V gene encodes CDR1 SGHTA and CDR2 FQGTGA. The CDR3 region is CASSPGTSGSTDTQYF. Written as DNA, the CDR3 is TGTGCCAGCAGCCCCGGGACTAGCGGAAGCACAGATACGCAGTATTTT.

The J gene is TRBJ2-7, the V gene TRBV7-5; TRBD1, as called in the table, went unchecked against the DNA. TRBV7-5 is flagged as a pseudogene. The CDR3 has 12 residues. The CDR3, as DNA: TGTGTCAGAAGCTTCAGGGGATACGAGCAGTACTTC. Protein: CVRSFRGYEQYF.

This chain links TRBV7-8 with TRBJ1-2; D possibly corresponds to TRBD1 (6 bases). The CDR3 loop spans 14 amino acids. Between the trimmed V and J ends, which lost 5 bases and 8 bases, there was a span of 18 bases. Germline loops: CDR1 SGHVS, CDR2 FQNEAQ. The CDR3 sequence: CASSPDGGSSGYTF. As DNA, the CDR3 is TGTGCCAGCAGCCCCGATGGGGGCTCCTCCGGCTACACCTTC.

The V and J genes are TRBV4-1 and TRBJ2-1; TRBD1 is a possible D gene (6 bases). CDR3 length equals 15 residues. With 4 bases removed from V and 7 bases from J, the gap between germline ends came to 17 bases. Germline V gene data show CDR1 as MGHRA and CDR2 as YSYEKL. CDR3 sequence: CASSPPPGARNEQFF. Here the CDR3 DNA reads TGCGCCAGCAGCCCCCCCCCAGGGGCCCGGAATGAGCAGTTCTTC.

The table lists this clone with a few counts. The V call is TRBV19, the J call TRBJ2-7; 11 nucleotides align to TRBD1. The junction had 10 bases not matched to a gene; V was cut back by 5 bases and J by 7 bases. The germline V gene encodes CDR1 LNHDA and CDR2 SQIVND (reference sequence). The CDR3 contains 15 residues. The CDR3 reads CASSPRTGGIEEQYF. The DNA of the CDR3 is TGTGCCAGTAGTCCCCGGACAGGGGGCATCGAAGAGCAGTACTTC.

The rearrangement joins TRBV5-1 to TRBJ2-7; 10 bases are shared with TRBD2. There are 15 residues in the CDR3. Per the germline V gene, CDR1 is SGHRS and CDR2 is YFSETQ. The J segment lost 2 bases and the V segment lost 5 bases, leaving 7 bases of the junction unmatched. The CDR3 region is CASRREGLAPYEQYF. The CDR3 DNA reads TGCGCCAGCAGGCGGGAGGGACTAGCGCCCTACGAGCAGTACTTC.

The chain has TRBV19 and TRBJ1-2, with a possible D match to TRBD1 (5 bases). Germline-derived CDR1 and CDR2 are LNHDA and SQIVND (reference sequence). CDR3 size: 15 residues. V lost 5 bases and J lost 0, with 13 bases in between. CDR3 in DNA: TGTGCCAGTAGTGCAGGGTACCCCACTAACTATGGCTACACCTTC. It encodes CASSAGYPTNYGYTF.

This rearrangement joins TRBV5-4 to TRBJ2-7; TRBD1 matches at 9 bases. Germline-derived CDR1 and CDR2 are SGHNT and YYREEE (reference sequence). Germline trimming cut 1 base from V and 3 bases from J; bases unmatched to any gene: 8. This CDR3 spans 16 amino acids. CDR3 DNA sequence: TGTGCCAGCAGCTTGTTGGCGGGACAGGGAAACTACGAGCAGTACTTC. It yields the protein CASSLLAGQGNYEQYF. Looking up the rest from reference TRBV5-4 and TRBJ2-7 gives the full variable domain: ETGVTQSPTHLIKTRGQQVTLRCSSQSGHNTVSWYQQALGQGPQFIFQYYREEENGRGNFPPRFSGLQFPNYSSELNVNALELDDSALYLCASSLLAGQGNYEQYFGPGTRLTVT.

V gene TRBV5-1 combines with J gene TRBJ1-1; D might be TRBD1 (5 bases). The germline CDR1 and CDR2 sequences are SGHRS and YFSETQ. CDR3 length equals 14 residues. Trimming pared 6 bases from V and 6 bases from J, leaving 18 bases between. The CDR3 sequence is CASKDNRGNAEAFF. For the CDR3, the DNA is TGCGCCAGCAAGGACAACAGAGGTAACGCTGAAGCTTTCTTT.

The chain uses TRBV10-3 and TRBJ1-1; 12 nucleotides agree with TRBD1. The CDR3 contains 15 residues. Trimming cost V 6 bases and J 1 base; bases outside gene matches: 3. Germline V gene lookup returns CDR1 ENHRY and CDR2 SYGVKD. In DNA, the CDR3 is TGTGCCATCAGGGGACAGGGGGCGAAGAACACTGAAGCTTTCTTT. Residues: CAIRGQGAKNTEAFF.

The chain joins TRBV27 to TRBJ1-4; D unclear. Germline CDR1 MNHEY, CDR2 SMNVEV (reference sequence). The germline V and J ends were trimmed by 6 bases and 3 bases, with 11 bases remaining between them. The CDR3 loop spans 14 amino acids. CDR3 in DNA: TGTGCCAGCAGAAATCCGGGTCCTAATGAAAAACTGTTTTTT. Its translation is CASRNPGPNEKLFF.

The CDR3 loop reads CASSLMPLAPEQFF. The DNA for the CDR3 is TGTGCCAGCAGCCTCATGCCCCTAGCACCTGAGCAGTTCTTC. The chain employs TRBV7-2 and TRBJ2-1; D perhaps matches TRBD2 (5 bases). CDR1 is SGHTA, CDR2 FQGNSA, per germline. The CDR3 loop spans 14 amino acids. V lost 5 bases and J lost 9, with 17 bases in between.

The V call is TRBV4-3, the J call TRBJ2-7; TRBD1 aligns across 8 bases. This CDR3 is 15 amino acids long. The trim removed 5 bases at V and 6 bases at J, leaving 12 bases unmatched. The germline CDR1 and CDR2 sequences are LGHNA and YSLEER. This CDR3 is CASSLEKQGAGEQYF. DNA of the CDR3: TGCGCCAGCAGCTTAGAGAAGCAGGGGGCAGGCGAGCAGTACTTC.

The chain combines TRBV19 with TRBJ2-1; D may be TRBD1 (6 bases). Trimming removed 5 bases at V and 5 bases at J, with 13 bases between. The CDR3 is made up of 14 amino acids. Germline CDR1 is LNHDA and CDR2 is SQIVND (reference sequence). In DNA, the CDR3 is TGTGCCAGTAGTTTGAAAGGGGGAAACAATGAGCAGTTCTTC. Its protein is CASSLKGGNNEQFF. Variable domain in full (rest from reference TRBV19 and TRBJ2-1): DGGITQSPKYLFRKEGQNVTLSCEQNLNHDAMYWYRQDPGQGLRLIYYSQIVNDFQKGDIAEGYSVSREKKESFPLTVTSAQKNPTAFYLCASSLKGGNNEQFFGPGTRLTVL.